Listed below are T cell receptor beta chains from one sample, sequenced in a study of cytomegalovirus exposure and HLA in healthy donors. Sequencing was performed with immunoSEQ multiplex PCR; in TCRdb, only in-frame clones are kept and a portion is missing. The data show fewer than 200,000 clones, with 65% to 85% seen just once and around 4.3% held by the top ten. Material: PBMCs. The receptors stem from a woman aged 45-59 years in good health and CMV-seropositive. Both conserved end residues are part of each CDR3. Each record gives: CDR3 protein, CDR3 DNA, D gene, J gene, clone size, V gene. The D gene is left open where the match is weak. Not every row has a clone size; where given, it reads once, few, many or a size class.

CDR3: CASSLGQGGGYTF; DNA: TGCGCCAGCAGCCTAGGACAGGGGGGAGGCTACACCTTC; D: TRBD1; J: TRBJ1-2; size: .; V: TRBV5-1
CDR3: CATSKRSDVNTEAFF; DNA: TGTGCCACCAGCAAACGGAGTGACGTGAACACTGAAGCTTTCTTT; D: .; J: TRBJ1-1; size: .; V: TRBV15
CDR3: CAIKTGLSTEAFF; DNA: TGTGCCATCAAGACAGGGCTGTCCACTGAAGCTTTCTTT; D: TRBD1; J: TRBJ1-1; size: .; V: TRBV10-3
CDR3: CASTENTEAFF; DNA: TGTGCCAGCACAGAAAACACTGAAGCTTTCTTT; D: .; J: TRBJ1-1; size: .; V: TRBV28
CDR3: CASSQAHLTDTQYF; DNA: TGCGCCAGCAGCCAGGCCCATCTGACAGATACGCAGTATTTT; D: .; J: TRBJ2-3; size: .; V: TRBV4-3
CDR3: CASSTKGGFYGYTF; DNA: TGTGCCAGCAGCACGAAAGGGGGATTCTATGGCTACACCTTC; D: .; J: TRBJ1-2; size: .; V: TRBV7-2
CDR3: CASSMQGPPGKTQYF; DNA: TGTGCCAGTAGTATGCAGGGCCCCCCTGGGAAGACCCAGTACTTC; D: .; J: TRBJ2-5; size: .; V: TRBV19
CDR3: CASIGPSERYNEQFF; DNA: TGTGCCAGCATCGGCCCTAGCGAACGCTACAATGAGCAGTTCTTC; D: .; J: TRBJ2-1; size: .; V: TRBV7-2
CDR3: CASSLGRRGEAFF; DNA: TGTGCCAGCAGTTTGGGGCGGAGGGGAGAAGCTTTCTTT; D: .; J: TRBJ1-1; size: few; V: TRBV6-5
CDR3: CASSYSSGGPSNEQFF; DNA: TGTGCCAGCAGTTACTCGAGCGGGGGGCCCTCCAATGAGCAGTTCTTC; D: TRBD2; J: TRBJ2-1; size: .; V: TRBV6-5
CDR3: CASSQDSNSPLHF; DNA: TGTGCCAGCAGTCAAGACAGTAATTCACCCCTCCACTTT; D: .; J: TRBJ1-6; size: .; V: TRBV6-5
CDR3: CASSLEVAGHQETQYF; DNA: TGTGCCAGCAGCTTAGAAGTAGCGGGCCACCAAGAGACCCAGTACTTC; D: TRBD2; J: TRBJ2-5; size: .; V: TRBV7-2
CDR3: CASSEQGGSSPLHF; DNA: TGTGCCAGCAGTGAACAGGGAGGAAGCTCACCCCTCCACTTT; D: .; J: TRBJ1-6; size: .; V: TRBV25-1
CDR3: CASSLEGGLSTDTQYF; DNA: TGTGCCAGCAGCTTGGAGGGCGGGCTTAGCACAGATACGCAGTATTTT; D: .; J: TRBJ2-3; size: .; V: TRBV5-6
CDR3: CASSRTSGSYEQYF; DNA: TGCGCCAGCAGCAGGACTAGCGGGTCCTACGAGCAGTACTTC; D: TRBD2; J: TRBJ2-7; size: few; V: TRBV5-1
CDR3: CAGGGLTDTQYF; DNA: TGTGCCGGCGGCGGGCTCACAGATACGCAGTATTTT; D: .; J: TRBJ2-3; size: .; V: TRBV10-3
CDR3: CASSQGQAGAYNEQFF; DNA: TGTGCCAGCAGCCAAGGTCAGGCGGGGGCCTACAATGAGCAGTTCTTC; D: TRBD2; J: TRBJ2-1; size: .; V: TRBV4-2
CDR3: CASSQGVEAFF; DNA: TGCGCCAGCAGCCAAGGCGTAGAAGCTTTCTTT; D: .; J: TRBJ1-1; size: .; V: TRBV4-1
CDR3: CSLHRAEDYGYTF; DNA: TGCAGCTTGCACAGGGCTGAAGACTATGGCTACACCTTC; D: .; J: TRBJ1-2; size: few; V: TRBV29-1
CDR3: CASSDRSYGYTF; DNA: TGTGCCAGCAGTGACAGATCCTATGGCTACACCTTC; D: .; J: TRBJ1-2; size: .; V: TRBV2
CDR3: CASSHPGRTSAYNEQFF; DNA: TGTGCCAGCAGCCACCCTGGTCGGACTAGCGCGTACAATGAGCAGTTCTTC; D: TRBD2; J: TRBJ2-1; size: .; V: TRBV11-1
CDR3: CASSMGQGGNQPQHF; DNA: TGTGCCAGTAGTATGGGACAGGGGGGCAATCAGCCCCAGCATTTT; D: TRBD1; J: TRBJ1-5; size: once; V: TRBV19
CDR3: CAVTNGGGNEQFF; DNA: TGTGCCGTTACTAATGGGGGAGGCAATGAGCAGTTCTTC; D: .; J: TRBJ2-1; size: .; V: TRBV10-3
CDR3: CSSSWGGQGEYEQYF; DNA: TGTTCCAGCAGCTGGGGGGGACAGGGCGAGTACGAGCAGTACTTC; D: TRBD1; J: TRBJ2-7; size: once; V: TRBV7-9
CDR3: CASSPRNGAGELFF; DNA: TGTGCCAGCAGCCCCAGAAACGGGGCCGGGGAGCTGTTTTTT; D: .; J: TRBJ2-2; size: .; V: TRBV5-5
CDR3: CASSVLGYTNYGYTF; DNA: TGTGCCAGCAGTGTTCTCGGGTACACTAACTATGGCTACACCTTC; D: .; J: TRBJ1-2; size: .; V: TRBV2
CDR3: CASSWSRTLNEQFF; DNA: TGTGCCAGCAGCTGGAGCCGGACACTCAACGAGCAGTTCTTC; D: .; J: TRBJ2-1; size: .; V: TRBV5-5
CDR3: CASSLSGGAYEQYF; DNA: TGTGCCAGCAGCTTGTCTGGCGGGGCCTACGAGCAGTACTTC; D: .; J: TRBJ2-7; size: .; V: TRBV11-2
CDR3: CAISESGGDQPQHF; DNA: TGTGCCATCAGTGAGTCAGGAGGGGACCAGCCCCAGCATTTT; D: .; J: TRBJ1-5; size: .; V: TRBV10-3
CDR3: CASRSTGDNEQFF; DNA: TGTGCCAGCAGGTCGACAGGCGACAATGAGCAGTTCTTC; D: .; J: TRBJ2-1; size: once; V: TRBV6-1
CDR3: CSASRYNEQFF; DNA: TGCAGTGCTAGTAGATACAATGAGCAGTTCTTC; D: .; J: TRBJ2-1; size: once; V: TRBV20-1
CDR3: CASSPGQGIADTQYF; DNA: TGTGCCAGCAGCCCTGGACAGGGGATCGCAGATACGCAGTATTTT; D: TRBD1; J: TRBJ2-3; size: .; V: TRBV14
CDR3: CASRELLGGREKLFF; DNA: TGTGCCAGCCGAGAACTCTTAGGAGGTCGGGAAAAACTGTTTTTT; D: .; J: TRBJ1-4; size: .; V: TRBV6-1
CDR3: CASSTQGDSGNTIYF; DNA: TGTGCCAGTAGTACCCAGGGGGACTCTGGAAACACCATATATTTT; D: TRBD1; J: TRBJ1-3; size: .; V: TRBV19
CDR3: CSSSLAGQGHGYTF; DNA: TGTTCCAGCAGCTTGGCGGGACAGGGACATGGCTACACCTTC; D: TRBD1; J: TRBJ1-2; size: .; V: TRBV7-9
CDR3: CASMRTGVNYGYTF; DNA: TGTGCCAGCATGCGGACAGGGGTAAACTATGGCTACACCTTC; D: TRBD1; J: TRBJ1-2; size: .; V: TRBV28
CDR3: CASSYLAGGRSEQYF; DNA: TGTGCCAGCAGTTACTTAGCGGGAGGGCGGAGCGAGCAGTACTTC; D: TRBD2; J: TRBJ2-7; size: .; V: TRBV6-5
CDR3: CASSLSRTGNSPLHF; DNA: TGTGCCAGCAGTCTATCTAGGACGGGAAATTCACCCCTCCACTTT; D: .; J: TRBJ1-6; size: .; V: TRBV27
CDR3: CASNSGEEAVRPQYF; DNA: TGTGCCAGCAACTCGGGGGAAGAGGCAGTTCGACCCCAGTACTTC; D: .; J: TRBJ2-5; size: .; V: TRBV28
CDR3: CASSPTGYEQYF; DNA: TGTGCCAGCAGCCCCACGGGCTACGAGCAGTACTTC; D: .; J: TRBJ2-7; size: once; V: TRBV7-9
CDR3: CASKETGETQYF; DNA: TGTGCCAGCAAGGAGACAGGAGAGACCCAGTACTTC; D: .; J: TRBJ2-5; size: .; V: TRBV10-3
CDR3: CASSLTTGAGANVLTF; DNA: TGCGCCAGCAGCTTGACGACAGGGGCTGGGGCCAACGTCCTGACTTTC; D: TRBD1; J: TRBJ2-6; size: .; V: TRBV5-1
CDR3: CSGADPGNEQYF; DNA: TGCAGCGGGGCTGACCCCGGCAACGAGCAGTACTTC; D: .; J: TRBJ2-7; size: few; V: TRBV29-1
CDR3: CASSLSSQETQYF; DNA: TGCGCCAGCAGCTTGTCTAGCCAAGAGACCCAGTACTTC; D: .; J: TRBJ2-5; size: once; V: TRBV5-1
CDR3: CASSAFSNQPQHF; DNA: TGTGCCAGCAGTGCGTTCAGCAATCAGCCCCAGCATTTT; D: .; J: TRBJ1-5; size: .; V: TRBV2
CDR3: CASSFAYEQYF; DNA: TGTGCCAGCAGCTTCGCCTACGAGCAGTACTTC; D: .; J: TRBJ2-7; size: .; V: TRBV5-5
CDR3: CASSSSGSYEQYF; DNA: TGTGCCAGCAGCTCCTCAGGGTCCTACGAGCAGTACTTC; D: .; J: TRBJ2-7; size: .; V: TRBV7-9
CDR3: CASEPSGNNPHEQYF; DNA: TGTGCTAGTGAGCCTAGCGGGAACAATCCCCACGAGCAGTACTTC; D: TRBD2; J: TRBJ2-7; size: .; V: TRBV12-5
CDR3: CASGRSMEGREDEQFF; DNA: TGTGCTAGTGGTCGATCGATGGAGGGGAGGGAGGATGAGCAGTTCTTC; D: TRBD2; J: TRBJ2-1; size: once; V: TRBV12-5
CDR3: CASSQERQGPYGYTF; DNA: TGTGCCAGCAGCCAAGAAAGACAGGGACCCTATGGCTACACCTTC; D: TRBD1; J: TRBJ1-2; size: .; V: TRBV4-2